A selection of T cell receptor beta chains follows, all from one sample in a study of Tregs in tolerant kidney transplant recipients. Produced via immunoSEQ multiplex PCR; TCRdb's table is partial and in-frame only. Among around 11,000 clones listed, under 95% were seen once. The antigens of these receptors remain unknown. The sequences come from Tregs from blood cultured with allogeneic cells, collected before the transplant. These receptors originate from a human patient who received a combined kidney and bone marrow transplant. Both conserved end residues are part of each CDR3. The order of the fields is J gene, D gene, clone size, V gene, CDR3 DNA, CDR3 protein. The D gene is left open where the match is weak. Clone size is stated in some rows and not others, as once, few, many or a class when expanded.

>TRBJ1-5|-|-|TRBV6-6
TGTGCCAGCAACTCAGGGGCGGGCAATCAGCCCCAGCATTTT
CASNSGAGNQPQHF
>TRBJ2-1|TRBD2|-|TRBV19
TGTGCCAGTAGCCCCGGGACTAGGCAGTTCTTC
CASSPGTRQFF
>TRBJ2-7|-|-|TRBV2
TGTGCCAGCAGTGGGGCCCCCTACGAGCAGTACTTC
CASSGAPYEQYF
>TRBJ2-1|-|-|TRBV19
TGTGCCAGTAGTATCACCTTAAAGGGAGGTGAGCAGTTCTTC
CASSITLKGGEQFF
>TRBJ2-3|TRBD2|-|TRBV7-9
TGTGCCAGCAGCCTCGGGACTAGCGGGCGTCGCACAGATACGCAGTATTTT
CASSLGTSGRRTDTQYF
>TRBJ2-4|-|-|TRBV27
TGTGCCAGCAGTGGCGGACCCGACTGGCGGGGCATTCAGTACTTC
CASSGGPDWRGIQYF
>TRBJ2-3|TRBD2|once|TRBV11-1
TGTGCCAGCAGCTTACGGGGGGTGAGGACAGATACGCAGTATTTT
CASSLRGVRTDTQYF
>TRBJ2-7|TRBD1|-|TRBV18
TGTGCCAGCTCACCGCTACAGGGGGTGACCTACGAGCAGTACTTC
CASSPLQGVTYEQYF
>TRBJ2-3|TRBD1|-|TRBV4-2
TGTGCCAGCAGCCAAGGAGGGACAGGCCGAGATACGCAGTATTTT
CASSQGGTGRDTQYF
>TRBJ1-1|-|-|TRBV5-8
TGTGCCAGCAGCTTTTCAGGGGCTGGCACTGAAGCTTTCTTT
CASSFSGAGTEAFF
>TRBJ2-5|-|-|TRBV30
TGTGCCTGGGACCAGGGTGAGACCCAGTACTTC
CAWDQGETQYF
>TRBJ2-2|-|-|TRBV7-3
TGTGCCAGCAGCCCCTCAGCGAACACCGGGGAGCTGTTTTTT
CASSPSANTGELFF
>TRBJ2-7|-|-|TRBV4-1
TGCGCCAGCAGCCAATTTGAGCGGGCCTACTACGAGCAGTACTTC
CASSQFERAYYEQYF
>TRBJ2-5|-|-|TRBV7-2
TGTGCCAGCAGCTTCCAAGGGACACAAGAGACCCAGTACTTC
CASSFQGTQETQYF
>TRBJ1-4|-|-|TRBV6-5
TGTGCCAGCAGCTCAAACCGGGACATATTGGGAAAACTGTTTTTT
CASSSNRDILGKLFF
>TRBJ2-4|-|-|TRBV2
TGTGCCAGCAGAAGATCTACAGGGTCCAAAAACATTCAGTACTTC
CASRRSTGSKNIQYF
>TRBJ2-5|TRBD2|once|TRBV28
TGTGCCAGCAGTTCCCTCGGCGGGGGGATCCAAGAGACCCAGTACTTC
CASSSLGGGIQETQYF
>TRBJ1-5|-|-|TRBV27
TGTGCCAGCACTTCGACAGGTTGGAGCAATCAGCCCCAGCATTTT
CASTSTGWSNQPQHF